What follows are 31 T cell receptor beta chains derived from one specimen sequenced in a study of shared clonotypes between healthy human individuals (dated by TCRdb to the early 2020s). Libraries were constructed by the immunoSEQ multiplex PCR assay. In its TCRdb copy, this immuneACCESS table keeps in-frame sequences only and misses some clones. Where compared with another copy, unresolved V genes explain less than half of these, and the others have no known cause. Here the sample has over 800,000 clones; around 93% occur a single time. Under 30% of the sample belongs to the ten largest clones. CD8 naive samples consisted of CD45RO-negative cells that were positively selected for CCR7, yielding a CD45RA+CCR7+ population without TemRA cells. The specimen sequenced was naive CD8+ T cells sorted from blood. The sample's cell subset or site label, decoded: CD45RA+CCR7+. These receptors originate from a man under 40 in good health.

CDR3 sequence (DNA): TGTGCCAGCGGCCGCTCTGAAGCTTTCTTT. Amino acid sequence: CASGRSEAFF. This rearrangement joins TRBV6-5 to TRBJ1-1; D is undetermined. The CDR3 spans 10 residues. Germline loops: CDR1 MNHEY, CDR2 SVGAGI. Trimming took 8 bases from V and 6 from J, leaving 7 bases between them.

The CDR3 DNA follows: TGTGCCAGCAGCCTATCGGGGCGCTCCTACGAGCAGTACTTC. It yields the protein CASSLSGRSYEQYF. J is TRBJ2-7 and V is TRBV6-6; D could derive from TRBD1 or TRBD2 (5 bases each). Germline CDR1 reads MNHNY; CDR2 reads SVGAGI (reference sequence). V lost 6 bases and J 0 bases, leaving 12 bases between the germline ends. The CDR3 consists of 14 residues.

CDR3 amino acids: CASSFRRGSSYEQYF. CDR3 bases: TGTGCCAGCAGTTTCCGGCGAGGTAGCTCCTACGAGCAGTACTTC. The chain recombines TRBV28 with TRBJ2-7; D remains ambiguous. The V and J ends lost 3 bases and 0 bases respectively, with 12 bases between them. CDR3 length equals 15 residues. Germline CDR1 reads MDHEN; CDR2 reads SYDVKM.

This chain connects TRBV7-2 to TRBJ2-3; no definite D call. Between the trimmed V and J ends, which lost 4 bases and 2 bases, there was a span of 16 bases. The germline CDR1 and CDR2 sequences are SGHTA and FQGNSA. This CDR3 comprises 16 residues. The CDR3 region has the DNA TGTGCCAGCAGCTCGCCTGGGGTCACCGTCACAGATACGCAGTATTTT. Translating it yields CASSSPGVTVTDTQYF.

CDR3 bases: TGCAGCGTTGAAGAGGACAGAACTGGTGAAAAACTGTTTTTT. Translated: CSVEEDRTGEKLFF. The chain joins TRBV29-1 to TRBJ1-4; maybe TRBD1 (6 bases). V lost 0 bases, J lost 7 bases, and 12 bases lay in between. CDR1 is SQVTM, CDR2 ANQGSEA, per germline. The CDR3 length is 14 residues.

With regard to this clone: Other DNA sequences in this sample translate to the same CDR3. The chain carries TRBV9 and TRBJ2-1; a weak D match, TRBD2 (6 bases). Looked up from germline, CDR1 is SGDLS and CDR2 is YYNGEE. The CDR3 has 15 amino acids. V lost 0 bases and J lost 2, with 9 bases in between. CDR3 nucleotides: TGTGCCAGCAGCGTAGGAGGCGGGACCTACAATGAGCAGTTCTTC. Translation: CASSVGGGTYNEQFF.

This chain links TRBV2 with TRBJ2-7; D is uncertain. This CDR3 spans 12 amino acids. Germline V gives CDR1 SNHLY, CDR2 FYNNEI. V lost 4 bases to trimming and J lost 3 bases, with 7 bases between them. In nucleotides, the CDR3 is TGTGCCAGCAGTGGCGTATACTACGAGCAGTACTTC. Its protein is CASSGVYYEQYF.

In the case of this clone: The same CDR3 also results from other DNA sequences found in this sample. J is TRBJ2-7 and V is TRBV11-2, with 7 positions matching TRBD2. Germline lookup yields CDR1 SGHAT and CDR2 FQNNGV. The CDR3 length is 15 residues. V trimming: 0 bases; J trimming: 3 bases; junction bases outside the gene matches: 5. Here the CDR3 DNA reads TGTGCCAGCAGCTTAGAGGCTAGCGGAAGCTACGAGCAGTACTTC. Translating it yields CASSLEASGSYEQYF.

This clone showed up just once. The CDR3 loop reads CASRGSGTDTQYF. The DNA for the CDR3 is TGTGCCAGCAGGGGGAGCGGGACCGATACGCAGTATTTT. The chain is built from TRBV11-3 and TRBJ2-3, with 7 bases aligning to TRBD2. The CDR3 is 13 amino acids. Germline CDR1 is SGHNT and CDR2 is YENEEA. Trimming took 6 bases from V and 6 from J; bases not matched to a gene: 6.

This chain joins TRBV27 and TRBJ2-7; unclear D gene. Looked up from germline, CDR1 is MNHEY and CDR2 is SMNVEV (reference sequence). The CDR3 is made up of 15 amino acids. Deletions cut 0 bases from V and 3 bases from J, with 12 bases between. CDR3 in DNA: TGTGCCAGCAGTTTATCGTGGCGAAATAACTACGAGCAGTACTTC. It translates to CASSLSWRNNYEQYF.

J is TRBJ2-1 and V is TRBV10-1, with 10 bases fitting TRBD2. Germline trimming cut 6 bases from V and 8 bases from J; bases unmatched to any gene: 10. Per germline, CDR1 WNHNN and CDR2 SYGVQD (reference sequence). The CDR3 covers 15 residues. CDR3: CASRKAGGPIYEQFF. Here the CDR3 DNA reads TGCGCCAGCAGAAAAGCGGGAGGGCCTATCTATGAGCAGTTCTTC.

The rearrangement links TRBV6-1 to TRBJ1-5; the D is unclear. The CDR3 loop spans 14 amino acids. Germline lookup yields CDR1 MNHNS and CDR2 SASEGT. The ends were cut back, 1 base at V and 6 bases at J, with 10 bases in the middle. This CDR3 is CASSEEFGFQPQHF. The CDR3 DNA reads TGTGCCAGCAGTGAAGAATTTGGGTTTCAGCCCCAGCATTTT.

CDR3 DNA: TGCGCCAGCAGCCTCGTCATTGGCTACGAGCAGTACTTC. Translation gives CASSLVIGYEQYF. V usage is TRBV4-1 and J usage is TRBJ2-7; D is ambiguous. Trimming shortened V by 4 bases and J by 3 bases, and 10 bases separated the two germline ends. From germline, CDR1 is MGHRA and CDR2 YSYEKL. The CDR3 has 13 residues.

The rearrangement joins TRBV5-4 to TRBJ2-7; D perhaps matches TRBD1 (6 bases). Germline assignment: CDR1 SGHNT and CDR2 YYREEE (reference sequence). V was trimmed by 3 bases and J by 0 bases, leaving 13 bases between them. The CDR3 spans 15 residues. CDR3 loop: CASSYTGTPSYEQYF. The CDR3 nucleotides are TGTGCCAGCAGCTACACCGGGACACCCTCCTACGAGCAGTACTTC.

The chain combines TRBV4-3 with TRBJ2-7, with D unresolved. The CDR3 contains 14 residues. The V gene's germline CDR1 is LGHNA and CDR2 YSLEER. Trimming left V 4 bases short and J 0 bases short, with 10 bases between. The CDR3 DNA sequence: TGCGCCAGCAGCCCCTGGATGAGCTCCTACGAGCAGTACTTC. Amino acids: CASSPWMSSYEQYF.

The chain recombines TRBV7-8 with TRBJ1-5; D is ambiguous. The CDR3 is 15 residues long. CDR1 is SGHVS and CDR2 is FQNEAQ in the germline V gene. Deletions cut 5 bases from V and 3 bases from J, with 14 bases between. The CDR3 sequence is CASSLREGFNQPQHF. CDR3 sequence (DNA): TGTGCCAGCAGCCTGCGCGAGGGTTTCAATCAGCCCCAGCATTTT.

In the case of this clone: The junction differs from germline at one of its ends, possibly a read error. Other nucleotide sequences in the sample specify the same CDR3. The gene calls are TRBV11-2 and TRBJ1-4, with D uncertain. There are 12 residues in the CDR3. CDR1 is SGHAT, CDR2 FQNNGV, per germline. The CDR3 region has the DNA TGTGCCAGCAGCTTAGTAGATGAAAAATTGTTTTTT. Translated: CASSLVDEKLFF.

This clone was counted at least ten times. V is TRBV6-4 and J is TRBJ2-1; tentative D call: TRBD2 (6 bases). CDR1 and CDR2 from the germline V gene are MRHNA and SNTAGT. CDR3 length: 15 amino acids. The germline V and J ends were trimmed by 3 bases and 0 bases, with 9 bases remaining between them. CDR3: CASSEGGGSYNEQFF. The CDR3 DNA is TGTGCCAGCAGTGAGGGGGGAGGCTCCTACAATGAGCAGTTCTTC.

This rearrangement joins TRBV4-3 to TRBJ2-7, with 9 nucleotides matching TRBD1. The V segment lost 0 bases and the J segment 6 bases; nucleotides outside the gene matches: 6. CDR1 is LGHNA and CDR2 is YSLEER in the germline V gene. The CDR3 is made up of 15 amino acids. This CDR3 reads CASSQDRDRVSEQYF. The DNA for the CDR3 is TGCGCCAGCAGCCAAGACCGGGACAGGGTTTCCGAGCAGTACTTC.

This clone was detected only a few times. The V gene is TRBV7-6, the J gene TRBJ2-1, with D perhaps matching TRBD2 (7 bases). The CDR3 runs 16 residues. Germline lookup yields CDR1 SGHVS and CDR2 FNYEAQ. Trimming removed 5 bases at V and 0 bases at J, with 14 bases between. DNA for the CDR3: TGTGCCAGCAGCAACAGGGACTACAGCTCCTACAATGAGCAGTTCTTC. Its protein is CASSNRDYSSYNEQFF.

The V gene is TRBV14, the J gene TRBJ2-7; tentative D call: TRBD2 (5 bases). Trimming stripped 1 base from V and 5 bases from J, with 15 bases between. Germline V gives CDR1 SGHDN, CDR2 FVKESK. CDR3 size: 15 residues. Written as DNA, the CDR3 is TGTGCCAGCAGCCAAGGTGGGAGTAGGATCAACGAGCAGTACTTC. Its translation is CASSQGGSRINEQYF.

The chain's CDR3 is CASSHGQGTYEQYF. The CDR3 nucleotides are TGCGCCAGCAGCCACGGACAGGGGACCTACGAGCAGTACTTC. The chain has TRBV4-3 and TRBJ2-7, with TRBD1 identical over 9 bases. V was clipped by 3 bases and J by 2 bases; unmatched bases: 2. Germline CDR1 is LGHNA and CDR2 is YSLEER. The CDR3 loop spans 14 amino acids.

The chain has TRBV7-8 and TRBJ2-7, with D possibly matching TRBD1 (5 bases). Deletions cut 1 base from V and 1 base from J, with 11 bases between. The V gene's germline CDR1 is SGHVS and CDR2 FQNEAQ. The CDR3 extends over 15 amino acids. CDR3 sequence reads: CASSLEGVASYEQYF. CDR3 nucleotides: TGTGCCAGCAGCTTAGAAGGGGTCGCATCCTACGAGCAGTACTTC.

A note on this clone: The junction differs from germline at one of its ends, possibly a read error. The rearrangement links TRBV29-1 to TRBJ2-7; weak D call: TRBD2 (6 bases). The CDR3 is made up of 15 amino acids. CDR1 SQVTM and CDR2 ANQGSEA come from the germline V gene. The CDR3 DNA reads as TGCAGCGTTCAAGAGCGGGCTGTTCCCTCCTACGAGCAGTACTTC. Translated, it gives CSVQERAVPSYEQYF.

CDR3 region: CASSQIEQFF. Written as DNA, the CDR3 is TGTGCCAGCAGCCAAATAGAGCAGTTCTTC. The rearrangement links TRBV28 to TRBJ2-1, with no clear D. V was clipped by 6 bases and J by 10 bases, with 7 bases between them. The germline V gene has CDR1 MDHEN and CDR2 SYDVKM. This CDR3 comprises 10 residues. Together with reference TRBV28 and TRBJ2-1, the CDR3 gives the full variable domain: DVKVTQSSRYLVKRTGEKVFLECVQDMDHENMFWYRQDPGLGLRLIYFSYDVKMKEKGDIPEGYSVSREKKERFSLILESASTNQTSMYLCASSQIEQFFGPGTRLTVL.

This clone was detected only once. This chain links TRBV11-2 with TRBJ2-3; 9 bases match TRBD2. The trim removed 4 bases at V and 3 bases at J, leaving 11 bases unmatched. The CDR3 spans 17 residues. Per germline, CDR1 SGHAT and CDR2 FQNNGV. The CDR3 nucleotides are TGTGCCAGCAGCTCCCTCGGCGGGAGGGCCTTTACAGATACGCAGTATTTT. It translates to CASSSLGGRAFTDTQYF.

The chain uses TRBV27 and TRBJ2-7; D tentatively reads TRBD1 or TRBD2 (6 bases each). The CDR3 contains 16 residues. Trimming removed 0 bases at V and 3 bases at J, with 15 bases between. Germline V gene data show CDR1 as MNHEY and CDR2 as SMNVEV (reference sequence). CDR3 in DNA: TGTGCCAGCAGTTTATCGGCGGGGACATCCAACTACGAGCAGTACTTC. It yields the protein CASSLSAGTSNYEQYF.

CDR3 nucleotide sequence: TGCGCCAGCAGCCCACCGGGACTAGCGGGCGAGGGGGGAGTCACAGATACGCAGTATTTT. Residues: CASSPPGLAGEGGVTDTQYF. This chain joins TRBV5-1 and TRBJ2-3; 12 bases align to TRBD2. The CDR3 is 20 residues long. V gave up 4 bases and J gave up 2 bases; unmatched junction bases: 17. From germline, CDR1 is SGHRS and CDR2 YFSETQ.

This chain joins TRBV7-9 and TRBJ2-1; 10 bases are shared with TRBD1. J gave up 8 bases and V 4 bases, and 8 bases lay outside the gene matches. The length of the CDR3 is 15 residues. The germline gives CDR1 SEHNR, CDR2 FQNEAQ (reference sequence). The DNA of the CDR3 is TGTGCCAGCAGCTCCGGGACAGGGGTTTTAGATGAGCAGTTCTTC. Its translation is CASSSGTGVLDEQFF.

This clone was observed once. This sequence joins TRBV11-3 and TRBJ2-3; no definite D call. The V and J ends lost 5 bases and 2 bases respectively, with 8 bases between them. Germline loops: CDR1 SGHNT, CDR2 YENEEA. The CDR3 covers 13 residues. CDR3 bases: TGTGCCAGCAGCGTCTACAACACAGATACGCAGTATTTT. This codes for CASSVYNTDTQYF.

The V gene is TRBV28, the J gene TRBJ2-7; possibly TRBD2 for D (5 bases). The germline CDR1 and CDR2 sequences are MDHEN and SYDVKM. V lost 9 bases and J lost 2, with 14 bases in between. CDR3 length equals 13 residues. The CDR3 nucleotides read TGTGCCAGTAATTGGGGAGACACCTACGAGCAGTACTTC. Amino acids: CASNWGDTYEQYF. The whole variable domain, remainder taken from reference TRBV28 and TRBJ2-7, is DVKVTQSSRYLVKRTGEKVFLECVQDMDHENMFWYRQDPGLGLRLIYFSYDVKMKEKGDIPEGYSVSREKKERFSLILESASTNQTSMYLCASNWGDTYEQYFGPGTRLTVT.